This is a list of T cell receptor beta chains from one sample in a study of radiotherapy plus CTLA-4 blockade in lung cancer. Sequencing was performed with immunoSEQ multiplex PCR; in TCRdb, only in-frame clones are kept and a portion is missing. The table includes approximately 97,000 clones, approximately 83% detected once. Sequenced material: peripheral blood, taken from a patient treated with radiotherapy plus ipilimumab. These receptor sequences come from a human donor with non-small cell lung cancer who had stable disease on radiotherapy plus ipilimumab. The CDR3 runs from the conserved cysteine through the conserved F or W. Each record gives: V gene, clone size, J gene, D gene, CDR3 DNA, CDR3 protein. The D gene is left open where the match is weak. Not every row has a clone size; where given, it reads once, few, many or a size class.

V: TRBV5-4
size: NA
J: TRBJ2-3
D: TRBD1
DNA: TGTGCCACTTCGGGACAGAACACAGATACGCAGTATTTT
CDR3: CATSGQNTDTQYF

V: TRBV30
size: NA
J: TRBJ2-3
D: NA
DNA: TGTGCCTGGAGTGTACGGGAGAGAGATACGCAGTATTTT
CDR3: CAWSVRERDTQYF

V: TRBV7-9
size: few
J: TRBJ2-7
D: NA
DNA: TGTGCCAGCAGCCCCGATGGTCCGGGGCAGTACTTC
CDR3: CASSPDGPGQYF

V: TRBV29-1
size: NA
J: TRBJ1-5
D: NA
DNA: TGCAGCGTTGCCGGGACGGCAGGATATAGCAATCAGCCCCAGCATTTT
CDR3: CSVAGTAGYSNQPQHF

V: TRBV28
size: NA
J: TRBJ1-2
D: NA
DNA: TGTGCCACCCTAGGGGGTGGCTACACCTTC
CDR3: CATLGGGYTF

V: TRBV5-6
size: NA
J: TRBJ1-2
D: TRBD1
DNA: TGTGCCAGCAGCTTGATTCAGGATACGGTTCAGGGGGACTATGGCTACACCTTC
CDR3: CASSLIQDTVQGDYGYTF

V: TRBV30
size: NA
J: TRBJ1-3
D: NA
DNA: TGTGCCTGGATTGCCAGGTCTGGAAACACCATATATTTT
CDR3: CAWIARSGNTIYF

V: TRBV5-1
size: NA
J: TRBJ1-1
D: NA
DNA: TGCGCCAGCAGCTCACATATTAACACTGAAGCTTTCTTT
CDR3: CASSSHINTEAFF

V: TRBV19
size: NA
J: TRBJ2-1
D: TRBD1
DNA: TGTGCCAGTAGTATCGCCGGGACAGGGTCGTACAATGAGCAGTTCTTC
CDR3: CASSIAGTGSYNEQFF

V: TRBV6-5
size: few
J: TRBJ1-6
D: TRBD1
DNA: TGTGCCAGCAGTTACTCGAACAGGGGGCTGTCACCCCTCCACTTT
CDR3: CASSYSNRGLSPLHF

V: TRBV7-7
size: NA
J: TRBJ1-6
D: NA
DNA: TGTGCCAGCAGCTCGTGGGGTACAGGGAATAATTCACCCCTCCACTTT
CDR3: CASSSWGTGNNSPLHF

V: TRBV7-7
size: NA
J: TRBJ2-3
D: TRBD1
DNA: TGTGCCAGCAGCCCACGACAGGGGCACACAGATACGCAGTATTTT
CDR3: CASSPRQGHTDTQYF

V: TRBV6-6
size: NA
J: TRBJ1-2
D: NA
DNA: TGTGCCAGCAGCCCCGTGGGTAACTATGGCTACACCTTC
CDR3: CASSPVGNYGYTF

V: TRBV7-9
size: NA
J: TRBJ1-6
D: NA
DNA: TGTGCCAGCAGCTTAGCCGGCGACTCTAATTCACCCCTCCACTTT
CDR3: CASSLAGDSNSPLHF

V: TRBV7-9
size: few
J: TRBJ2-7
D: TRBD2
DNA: TGTGCCAGCAGCTTAAGTGGGAGCGGGGGGCGGGAGCAGTACTTC
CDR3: CASSLSGSGGREQYF

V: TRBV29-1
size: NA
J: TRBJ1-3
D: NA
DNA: TGCAGCGTAACGCCCGGGACCTCTGGAAACACCATATATTTT
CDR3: CSVTPGTSGNTIYF

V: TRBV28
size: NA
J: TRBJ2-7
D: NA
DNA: TGTGCCAGCAGGGGGGGGCCGGCGGACAGATCCTACGAGCAGTACTTC
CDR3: CASRGGPADRSYEQYF

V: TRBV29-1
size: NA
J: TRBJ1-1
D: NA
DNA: TGCAGCGTCGCAGAGATTGAAGCTTTCTTT
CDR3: CSVAEIEAFF

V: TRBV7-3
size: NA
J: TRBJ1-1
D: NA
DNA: TGTGCCAGCAGCCTATATTGGGGCACTGAAGCTTTCTTT
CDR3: CASSLYWGTEAFF

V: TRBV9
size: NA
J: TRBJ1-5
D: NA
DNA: TGTGCCAGCAGCGTAGGAGGCAGCCTAGAGCCCCAGCATTTT
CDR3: CASSVGGSLEPQHF

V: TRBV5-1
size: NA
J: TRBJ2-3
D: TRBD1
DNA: TGCGCCAGCAGCATAACCGGGACAGGGGGCGTAACTAGCACAGATACGCAGTATTTT
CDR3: CASSITGTGGVTSTDTQYF

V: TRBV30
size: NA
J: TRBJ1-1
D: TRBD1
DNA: TGTGCCTGGAGTGAAAGACAGGGGACTGAAGCTTTCTTT
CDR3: CAWSERQGTEAFF

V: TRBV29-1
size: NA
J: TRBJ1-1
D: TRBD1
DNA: TGCAGCGACCAAACAGGGGGCGGTGGAGCTTTCTTT
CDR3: CSDQTGGGGAFF

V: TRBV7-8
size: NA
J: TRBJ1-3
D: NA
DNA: TGTGCCAGCAGCTTAGCCGCAGGCCGAGGGCCTGGAAACACCATATATTTT
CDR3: CASSLAAGRGPGNTIYF

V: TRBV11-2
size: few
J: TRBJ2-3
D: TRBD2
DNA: TGTGCCAGCAGAACGATTCGAGCGGGGTTCACAGATACGCAGTATTTT
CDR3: CASRTIRAGFTDTQYF

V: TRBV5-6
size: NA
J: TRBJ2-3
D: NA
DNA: TGTGCCAGCAGCCCAAACAGGGCTCATCGGACAGATACGCAGTATTTT
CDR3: CASSPNRAHRTDTQYF

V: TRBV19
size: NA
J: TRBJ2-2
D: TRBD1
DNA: TGTGCCAGTAGTAGGGATCGGACAGGGAACACCGGGGAGCTGTTTTTT
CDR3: CASSRDRTGNTGELFF